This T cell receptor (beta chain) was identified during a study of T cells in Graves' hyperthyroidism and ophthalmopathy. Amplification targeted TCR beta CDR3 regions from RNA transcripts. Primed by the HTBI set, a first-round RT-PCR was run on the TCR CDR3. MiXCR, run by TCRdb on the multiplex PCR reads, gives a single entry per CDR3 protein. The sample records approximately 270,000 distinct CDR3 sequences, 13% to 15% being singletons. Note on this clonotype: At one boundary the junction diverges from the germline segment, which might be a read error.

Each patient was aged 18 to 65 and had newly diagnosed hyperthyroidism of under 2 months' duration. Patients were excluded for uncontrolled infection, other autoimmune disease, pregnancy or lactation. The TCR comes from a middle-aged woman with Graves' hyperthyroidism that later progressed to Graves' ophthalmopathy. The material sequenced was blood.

Here the CDR3 DNA reads TGTGCCAGCAGTCCGGGACCCTACAATGCGCAGTTCTTC. This encodes CASSPGPYNAQFF. The V call is TRBV28, the J call TRBJ2-1; D might be TRBD1 or TRBD2, each matching 5 bases. This CDR3 has 13 residues. Germline CDR1 MDHEN, CDR2 SYDVKM.